The 4 T cell receptor beta chains presented below share a single source sample, sequenced in a study of blood T cell repertoires in COVID-19. Produced via immunoSEQ multiplex PCR; TCRdb's table is partial and in-frame only. The table shows fewer than 400,000 clones, with roughly 85% occurring only once. What was sequenced was PBMCs or T cells enriched from blood (not recorded which). The source of these receptors is a woman in her 30s who had been exposed to COVID-19.

The chain combines TRBV2 with TRBJ2-7, with D possibly matching TRBD1 (6 bases). Deletions cut 5 bases from V and 5 bases from J, with 16 bases between. Germline assignment: CDR1 SNHLY and CDR2 FYNNEI. The CDR3 runs 14 residues. The CDR3 nucleotides read TGTGCCAGCAGTAAAGATTTTGCAGGGGACGAGCAGTACTTC. This sequence encodes CASSKDFAGDEQYF.

The genes are TRBV7-6 and TRBJ2-7, with 11 bases identical to TRBD1. Germline V gene sequence: CDR1 SGHVS, CDR2 FNYEAQ. CDR3 size: 14 residues. The J segment lost 6 bases and the V segment lost 5 bases, leaving 6 bases of the junction unmatched. CDR3 loop: CASSPGTGGLEQYF. The CDR3 bases are TGTGCCAGCAGCCCGGGGACAGGGGGACTCGAGCAGTACTTC. Drawing the rest from reference TRBV7-6 and TRBJ2-7, the complete variable domain is GAGVSQSPRYKVTKRGQDVALRCDPISGHVSLYWYRQALGQGPEFLTYFNYEAQQDKSGLPNDRFSAERPEGSISTLTIQRTEQRDSAMYRCASSPGTGGLEQYFGPGTRLTVT.

This sequence joins TRBV21-1 and TRBJ1-2; the table calls TRBD1, which could not be checked here. TRBV21-1 counts as a pseudogene. This CDR3 has 19 amino acids. CDR3 amino acids: CASSKARYGQVRQAYGYTF. For the CDR3, the DNA is TGTGCCAGCAGCAAAGCCCGATACGGACAGGTACGGCAGGCCTATGGCTACACCTTC.

The J gene is TRBJ2-6, the V gene TRBV4-2, with D unresolved. V was trimmed by 2 bases and J by 0 bases, leaving 8 bases between them. The germline gives CDR1 LGHNA, CDR2 YNFKEQ. The CDR3 runs 16 residues. The DNA for the CDR3 is TGTGCCAGCAGCCAATTACAGCTCTCTGGGGCCAACGTCCTGACTTTC. It yields the protein CASSQLQLSGANVLTF.